The 20 T cell receptor beta chains reported below all come from one sample, sequenced in a study of cytomegalovirus exposure and HLA in healthy donors. The primer mix had 60 Vbeta and 13 Jbeta primers. Data came from immunoSEQ multiplex PCR; TCRdb stores just in-frame clones and leaves some out. The repertoire includes some 180,000 clones, 82% of them detected once, and less than 2% sits in the top ten. The sample taken for sequencing was PBMCs. Receptors originate from a man in his forties in good health and CMV-seronegative.

The V gene is TRBV5-1, the J gene TRBJ2-5, with 9 bases aligning to TRBD2. J was trimmed by 5 bases and V by 4 bases; bases with no gene match: 12. This CDR3 comprises 16 residues. From germline, CDR1 is SGHRS and CDR2 YFSETQ. The CDR3 protein is CASSRGGGAGVETQYF. Written as DNA, the CDR3 is TGCGCCAGCAGCCGGGGCGGGGGGGCCGGTGTGGAGACCCAGTACTTC.

The V and J genes are TRBV16 and TRBJ2-1, with 7 bases matching TRBD2. This CDR3 is 17 amino acids long. Germline lookup yields CDR1 KGHSY and CDR2 FQNENV. Trimming removed 1 base from V and 2 bases from J; junction bases left unmatched: 8. Here the CDR3 DNA reads TGTGCCAGCAGCCAATATTTCTACAGCGGGGCCTACAATGAGCAGTTCTTC. Residues: CASSQYFYSGAYNEQFF.

This clone came up a few times. V usage is TRBV11-2 and J usage is TRBJ2-1; TRBD1 is a possible D gene (6 bases). The germline V gene encodes CDR1 SGHAT and CDR2 FQNNGV. The CDR3 spans 14 residues. V lost 0 bases and J 16 bases, leaving 19 bases between the germline ends. The CDR3 protein is CASSLDGGAQGRFF. The CDR3 region has the DNA TGTGCCAGCAGCTTAGATGGGGGAGCCCAGGGGCGCTTCTTC.

The V and J genes are TRBV30 and TRBJ1-6, with 10 positions matching TRBD1. The CDR3 sequence is 18 residues long. V was pared by 0 bases and J by 7 bases, with 12 bases of the junction left unmatched. Germline V gives CDR1 GTSNPN, CDR2 SVGIG (reference sequence). The DNA for the CDR3 is TGTGCCTGGAGTGTATCATATGCGACAGGGGGCCTAAATTCACCCCTCCACTTT. Protein product: CAWSVSYATGGLNSPLHF.

V gene TRBV18 combines with J gene TRBJ2-7; D may be TRBD2 (6 bases). The germline gives CDR1 KGHSH, CDR2 LQKENI. The length of the CDR3 is 16 residues. V dropped 4 bases and J dropped 1 base, with 17 bases sitting between them. This chain's CDR3 is CASSLKGSGDSYEQYF. The CDR3 nucleotides are TGTGCCAGCTCACTGAAAGGATCGGGGGATTCCTACGAGCAGTACTTC.

The chain couples TRBV6-5 to TRBJ1-5; D ambiguous. Germline loops: CDR1 MNHEY, CDR2 SVGAGI. The CDR3 runs 13 residues. The ends were cut back, 6 bases at V and 0 bases at J, with 6 bases in the middle. The CDR3 sequence is CASRQDSNQPQHF. The CDR3, as DNA: TGTGCCAGCAGACAAGATAGCAATCAGCCCCAGCATTTT.

V is TRBV5-4 and J is TRBJ1-1; 7 positions agree with TRBD1. The CDR3 is 13 amino acids. Germline CDR1 and CDR2: SGHNT and YYREEE (reference sequence). Trimming removed 4 bases from V and 7 bases from J; junction bases left unmatched: 7. CDR3 nucleotides: TGTGCCAGCAGCCAAAACCGGGACAGTGAAGCTTTCTTT. Protein: CASSQNRDSEAFF.

This chain links TRBV7-9 with TRBJ2-6; 9 nucleotides line up with TRBD1. The CDR3 has 17 amino acids. J was trimmed by 2 bases and V by 3 bases; bases with no gene match: 5. CDR1 and CDR2 from the germline V gene are SEHNR and FQNEAQ (reference sequence). The chain's CDR3 is CASSFYRGRAGANVLTF. CDR3 sequence (DNA): TGTGCCAGCAGCTTCTACAGGGGGCGGGCTGGGGCCAACGTCCTGACTTTC.

The V and J genes are TRBV14 and TRBJ1-4; D is uncertain. V dropped 5 bases and J dropped 0 bases, with 10 bases sitting between them. Germline assignment: CDR1 SGHDN and CDR2 FVKESK. The CDR3 extends over 15 amino acids. This CDR3 is CASSSQMATNEKLFF. CDR3 bases: TGTGCCAGCAGCTCTCAGATGGCAACTAATGAAAAACTGTTTTTT.

CDR3 residues: CASSLGQQGNTEAFF. The CDR3 bases are TGTGCCAGCAGCTTAGGACAACAGGGTAACACTGAAGCTTTCTTT. This chain joins TRBV7-9 and TRBJ1-1, with a weak D call TRBD1 (6 bases). The V gene's germline CDR1 is SEHNR and CDR2 FQNEAQ (reference sequence). CDR3 length equals 15 residues. The germline V and J ends were trimmed by 1 base and 2 bases, with 11 bases remaining between them.

The rearrangement uses TRBV29-1 and TRBJ2-3, with D perhaps TRBD2 (6 bases). CDR1 is SQVTM and CDR2 is ANQGSEA in the germline V gene. This CDR3 is 14 amino acids long. Between the trimmed V and J ends, which lost 6 bases and 3 bases, there was a span of 16 bases. DNA for the CDR3: TGCAGCGTCCGACTAGTTGGAGGAACAGATACGCAGTATTTT. This sequence encodes CSVRLVGGTDTQYF.

The J gene is TRBJ2-1, the V gene TRBV6-4; D remains ambiguous. The V and J ends lost 3 bases and 5 bases respectively, with 11 bases between them. CDR1 and CDR2 (germline): MRHNA, SNTAGT. The CDR3 spans 14 residues. The chain's CDR3 is CASSESRLNNEQFF. In nucleotides, the CDR3 is TGTGCCAGCAGTGAAAGTCGGTTAAACAATGAGCAGTTCTTC.

The rearrangement uses TRBV7-9 and TRBJ2-4, with 7 nucleotides matching TRBD2. The CDR3 has 12 residues. Trimming took 5 bases from V and 6 from J; bases not matched to a gene: 1. Germline assignment: CDR1 SEHNR and CDR2 FQNEAQ (reference sequence). CDR3 loop: CASSGEGNIQYF. CDR3 bases: TGTGCCAGCAGCGGGGAGGGAAACATTCAGTACTTC.

The rearrangement uses TRBV30 and TRBJ2-7; D may be TRBD2 (5 bases). The CDR3 sequence is 13 residues long. Germline-derived CDR1 and CDR2 are GTSNPN and SVGIG (reference sequence). V lost 2 bases to trimming and J lost 6 bases, with 14 bases between them. CDR3 coding DNA: TGTGCCTGGAGTATAGCGAATCTGGGCGAGCAGTACTTC. As protein: CAWSIANLGEQYF.

The chain is built from TRBV19 and TRBJ1-4; maybe TRBD1 (6 bases). Germline loops: CDR1 LNHDA, CDR2 SQIVND (reference sequence). The CDR3 totals 15 residues. Trimming removed 5 bases from V and 7 bases from J, with 17 bases in between. CDR3 in amino acids: CASSLAGAVGEKLFF. CDR3 DNA: TGTGCCAGTAGTTTGGCAGGGGCAGTCGGTGAAAAACTGTTTTTT.

In this sample, this clone turned up a few times. V and J are TRBV9 and TRBJ1-2; 9 nucleotides match TRBD1. In germline, CDR1 is SGDLS, CDR2 YYNGEE. V lost 4 bases and J lost 8; bases outside the gene matches: 9. CDR3 length: 14 amino acids. The CDR3 sequence is CASSPTDRGSGYTF. The CDR3 DNA is TGTGCCAGCAGCCCTACGGACAGGGGAAGCGGCTACACCTTC.

This rearrangement joins TRBV19 to TRBJ1-5; the D gene is possibly TRBD1 (5 bases). V was cut by 0 bases and J by 0 bases, with 12 bases left in between. Per germline, CDR1 LNHDA and CDR2 SQIVND (reference sequence). The CDR3 length is 17 residues. The CDR3 spells CASSIESQAYSNQPQHF. The CDR3, as DNA: TGTGCCAGTAGTATAGAGTCACAGGCATATAGCAATCAGCCCCAGCATTTT.

In this sample, this clone turned up once. The chain has TRBV9 and TRBJ2-7; possibly TRBD2 for D (5 bases). The CDR3 is 14 residues long. V lost 4 bases and J lost 4, with 15 bases in between. Germline CDR1 SGDLS, CDR2 YYNGEE. CDR3 residues: CASSPRVEGYEQYF. In DNA, the CDR3 is TGTGCCAGCAGCCCGCGGGTCGAAGGGTACGAGCAGTACTTC.

The chain recombines TRBV28 with TRBJ1-3; maybe TRBD1 (6 bases). Germline assignment: CDR1 MDHEN and CDR2 SYDVKM. The CDR3 totals 17 residues. Trimming took 7 bases from V and 0 from J, leaving 19 bases between them. CDR3 sequence (DNA): TGTGCCAGCATCCTTTCGGGAGGGGGAAGCTCTGGAAACACCATATATTTT. It encodes CASILSGGGSSGNTIYF.

This chain uses TRBV19 with TRBJ2-7; D might be TRBD2 (6 bases). Germline V lookup: CDR1 LNHDA, CDR2 SQIVND (reference sequence). The CDR3 is 14 residues long. Trimming left V 6 bases short and J 6 bases short, with 18 bases between. CDR3 bases: TGTGCCAGTAGGGACCGCCCGGGAGAGGGCGAGCAGTACTTC. As protein: CASRDRPGEGEQYF.